Below, 5 T cell receptor beta chains from the same sample are listed, as sequenced in a study of blood T cell repertoires in COVID-19. TCRdb's table, derived via immunoSEQ multiplex PCR, lists solely in-frame clones and lacks some. Found here are tens of thousands of clones, 86% of them singletons; the top ten hold just under 3%. Sample: peripheral blood. These receptors were collected from a woman of 80 years or more with acute or convalescent COVID-19.

The rearrangement links TRBV7-3 to TRBJ2-3; 16 positions match TRBD2. V dropped 5 bases and J dropped 10; count of bases not matched to a gene: 3. CDR1 and CDR2 (germline): SGHTA, FQGTGA. CDR3 size: 14 residues. The CDR3 loop is CASSLGTSGGAQYF. The CDR3, as DNA: TGTGCCAGCAGCCTCGGGACTAGCGGGGGGGCGCAGTATTTT.

V gene TRBV5-1 combines with J gene TRBJ2-1; 9 bases are a match to TRBD1. V shed 2 bases and J 7 bases; nucleotides not matched to a gene: 4. The CDR3 contains 14 residues. Germline CDR1 reads SGHRS; CDR2 reads YFSETQ. In nucleotides, the CDR3 is TGCGCCAGCAGCTTACAGGGGGCGCTTAATGAGCAGTTCTTC. Translated, it gives CASSLQGALNEQFF. Complete variable domain (other parts from reference TRBV5-1 and TRBJ2-1): KAGVTQTPRYLIKTRGQQVTLSCSPISGHRSVSWYQQTPGQGLQFLFEYFSETQRNKGNFPGRFSGRQFSNSRSEMNVSTLELGDSALYLCASSLQGALNEQFFGPGTRLTVL.

The chain recombines TRBV5-6 with TRBJ2-6; TRBD1 is a possible D gene (6 bases). The CDR3 spans 18 residues. Germline V CDR1 and CDR2: SGHDT, YYEEEE. V was cut by 4 bases and J by 1 base, with 18 bases left in between. This CDR3 reads CASSPSGARKSGANVLTF. DNA of the CDR3: TGTGCCAGCAGCCCCTCAGGGGCTAGAAAATCTGGGGCCAACGTCCTGACTTTC.

V and J are TRBV2 and TRBJ2-2, with 10 bases aligning to TRBD1. Looked up from germline, CDR1 is SNHLY and CDR2 is FYNNEI. The length of the CDR3 is 15 residues. V lost 5 bases, J lost 5 bases, and 5 bases stayed unmatched. The chain's CDR3 is CASSPDRGRTGELFF. The CDR3 nucleotides are TGTGCCAGCAGTCCTGACAGGGGGCGTACCGGGGAGCTGTTTTTT.

This sequence joins TRBV6-5 and TRBJ1-4; D might be TRBD1 (5 bases). V was trimmed by 2 bases and J by 7 bases, leaving 17 bases between them. The CDR3 has 16 amino acids. The germline V gene has CDR1 MNHEY and CDR2 SVGAGI. The CDR3 reads CASSYGGGGVIEKLFF. CDR3 in DNA: TGTGCCAGCAGTTACGGTGGTGGAGGGGTAATTGAAAAACTGTTTTTT.